A selection of T cell receptor beta chains follows, all from one sample in a study of Graves' ophthalmopathy and Graves' hyperthyroidism. TCRdb re-called the multiplex PCR reads through MiXCR, storing one row per CDR3 protein. The profile shows about 500,000 distinct CDR3 sequences, under 15% of them singletons. The sequenced material came from blood. These receptors came from a woman in her twenties or thirties with Graves' ophthalmopathy. Both conserved end residues are part of each CDR3. D genes are given only for firm matches. The size of a clone is reported for some rows only, either as once, few or many, or as a class for expanded clones.

>TRBJ2-5|.|TRBV27|.
CASRYKHELGETQYF
TGTGCCAGCCGGTATAAACACGAACTCGGGGAGACCCAGTACTTC
>TRBJ1-1|TRBD1|TRBV6-1|many
CASSGVVQGFFTEAFF
TGTGCCAGCAGTGGAGTAGTACAGGGGTTTTTCACTGAAGCTTTCTTT
>TRBJ1-6|.|TRBV12-3/TRBV12-4|many
CASSLRGFNSPLHF
TGTGCCAGCAGTTTAAGAGGGTTTAATTCACCCCTCCACTTT
>TRBJ1-5|TRBD1|TRBV28|few
CASSHDRGQFSNQPQHF
TGTGCCAGCAGTCACGACAGGGGTCAATTTAGCAATCAGCCCCAGCATTTT
>TRBJ1-1|TRBD1|TRBV12-3/TRBV12-4|many
CASSRDRVSEALF
TGTGCCAGCAGTAGGGACAGGGTGTCTGAAGCTCTCTTT
>TRBJ1-5|TRBD1|TRBV15|.
CATSGNTGERRQPQHF
TGTGCCACCAGCGGGAACACAGGGGAACGTAGGCAGCCCCAGCATTTT
>TRBJ2-7|.|TRBV7-9|many
CASSLMSGYEQYF
TGTGCCAGCAGCTTAATGAGCGGCTACGAGCAGTACTTC
>TRBJ1-2|.|TRBV12-3/TRBV12-4|many
CASSPTAPNYGYTF
TGTGCCAGCAGCCCGACAGCCCCTAACTATGGCTACACCTTC
>TRBJ2-7|TRBD1|TRBV9|many
CASSPGQDYEQYF
TGTGCCAGCAGCCCGGGACAGGACTACGAGCAGTACTTC
>TRBJ1-5|TRBD1|TRBV4-1|many
CASSQQTGGRDQPQHF
TGCGCCAGCAGCCAGCAGACAGGGGGCCGGGATCAGCCCCAGCATTTT
>TRBJ1-6|.|TRBV4-2|.
CASSQDSNSPLHF
TGTGCCAGCAGCCAAGATTCCAATTCACCCCTCCACTTT
>TRBJ2-5|.|TRBV5-1|.
CASSSRVGPETQYF
TGCGCCAGCAGCTCCCGGGTTGGTCCGGAGACCCAGTACTTC
>TRBJ1-1|.|TRBV27|many
CASRTNREIEAFF
TGTGCCAGCAGAACAAACCGCGAGATTGAAGCTTTCTTT
>TRBJ1-5|.|TRBV12-5|many
CASGPQGRDQPQHF
TGTGCTAGTGGACCCCAGGGGAGGGATCAGCCCCAGCATTTT
>TRBJ1-3|.|TRBV10-3|many
CAISETAGTGGNTIYF
TGTGCCATCAGTGAAACCGCCGGGACCGGGGGAAACACCATATATTTT
>TRBJ2-7|.|TRBV12-3/TRBV12-4|many
CASSIPGYEQYF
TGTGCCAGCAGCATACCGGGGTACGAGCAGTACTTC